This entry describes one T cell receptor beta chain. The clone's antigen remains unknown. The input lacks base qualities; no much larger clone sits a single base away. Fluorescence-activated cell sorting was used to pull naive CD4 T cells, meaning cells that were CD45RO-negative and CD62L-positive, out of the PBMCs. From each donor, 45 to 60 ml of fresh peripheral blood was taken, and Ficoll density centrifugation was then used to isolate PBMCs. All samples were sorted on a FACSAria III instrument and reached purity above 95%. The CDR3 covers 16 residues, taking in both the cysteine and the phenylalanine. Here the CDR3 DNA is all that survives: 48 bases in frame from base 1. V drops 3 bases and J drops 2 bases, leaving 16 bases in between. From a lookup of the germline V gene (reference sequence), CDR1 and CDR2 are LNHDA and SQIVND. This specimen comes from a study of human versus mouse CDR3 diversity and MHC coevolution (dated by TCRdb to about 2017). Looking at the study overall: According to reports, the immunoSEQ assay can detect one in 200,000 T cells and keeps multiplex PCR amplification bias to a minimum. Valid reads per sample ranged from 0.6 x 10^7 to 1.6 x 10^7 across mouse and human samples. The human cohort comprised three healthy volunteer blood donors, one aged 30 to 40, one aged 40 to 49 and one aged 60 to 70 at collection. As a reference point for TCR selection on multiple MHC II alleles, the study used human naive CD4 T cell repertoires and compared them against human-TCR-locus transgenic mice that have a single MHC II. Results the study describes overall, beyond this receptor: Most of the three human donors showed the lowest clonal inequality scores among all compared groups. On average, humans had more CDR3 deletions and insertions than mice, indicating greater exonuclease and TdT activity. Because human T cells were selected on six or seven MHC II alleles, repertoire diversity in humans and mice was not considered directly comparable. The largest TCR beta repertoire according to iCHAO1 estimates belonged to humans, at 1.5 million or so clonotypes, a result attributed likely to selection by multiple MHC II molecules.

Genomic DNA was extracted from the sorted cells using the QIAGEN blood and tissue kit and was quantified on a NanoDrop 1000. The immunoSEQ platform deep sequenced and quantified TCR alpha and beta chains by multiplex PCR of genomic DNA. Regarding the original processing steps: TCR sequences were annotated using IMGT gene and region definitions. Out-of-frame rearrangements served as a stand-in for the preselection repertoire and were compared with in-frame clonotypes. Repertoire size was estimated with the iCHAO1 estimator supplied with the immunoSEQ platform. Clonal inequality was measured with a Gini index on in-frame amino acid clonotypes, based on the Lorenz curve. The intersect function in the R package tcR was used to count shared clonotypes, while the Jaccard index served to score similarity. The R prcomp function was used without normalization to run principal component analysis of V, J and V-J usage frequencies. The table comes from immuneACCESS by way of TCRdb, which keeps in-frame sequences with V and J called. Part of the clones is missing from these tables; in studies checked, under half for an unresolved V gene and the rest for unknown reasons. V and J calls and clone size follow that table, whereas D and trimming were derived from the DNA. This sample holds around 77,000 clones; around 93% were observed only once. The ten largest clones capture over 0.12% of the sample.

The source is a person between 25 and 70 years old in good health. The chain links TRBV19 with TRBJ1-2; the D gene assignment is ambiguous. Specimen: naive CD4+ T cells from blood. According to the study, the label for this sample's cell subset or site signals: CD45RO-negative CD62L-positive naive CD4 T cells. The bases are TGTGCCAGTAGTATGTCCGCCCGGGTCCCGAACTATGGCTACACCTTC. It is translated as CASSMSARVPNYGYTF.